The 27 T cell receptor beta chains below all came from one sample that was sequenced in a study of blood T cell repertoires in COVID-19. Only in-frame clones appear in the TCRdb table, and some are missing; sequencing was by immunoSEQ multiplex PCR. Counted here are over 200,000 clones, under 90% occurring once; the ten biggest clones make up 1.8%. Sequencing input: PBMCs or T cells enriched from blood (not recorded which). The receptors derive from a man in his fifties or sixties who had recovered from COVID-19.

Comment on this clone: One end of the junction fails to match germline, which may point to a read error. V usage is TRBV7-7 and J usage is TRBJ2-5; TRBD2 is a possible D gene (5 bases). The CDR3 consists of 15 residues. Germline CDR1 SSHAT, CDR2 FNYEAQ (reference sequence). The CDR3 sequence is CASSPILVPQETQYF. The CDR3 nucleotides read TGTGCTAGCAGCCCGATACTAGTCCCCCAAGAGACCCAGTACTTC.

The chain combines TRBV7-3 with TRBJ2-2; 7 bases agree with TRBD2. This CDR3 is built from 15 residues. From germline, CDR1 is SGHTA and CDR2 FQGTGA. V shed 2 bases and J 1 base; nucleotides not matched to a gene: 1. This CDR3 is CASSLGLGNTGELFF. In DNA, the CDR3 is TGTGCCAGCAGCTTAGGACTAGGGAACACCGGGGAGCTGTTTTTT. The whole variable domain, remainder taken from reference TRBV7-3 and TRBJ2-2, is GAGVSQTPSNKVTEKGKYVELRCDPISGHTALYWYRQSLGQGPEFLIYFQGTGAADDSGLPNDRFFAVRPEGSVSTLKIQRTERGDSAVYLCASSLGLGNTGELFFGEGSRLTVL.

The chain combines TRBV14 with TRBJ1-1; 12 bases align to TRBD1. The CDR3 spans 15 residues. V gave up 0 bases and J gave up 11 bases; unmatched junction bases: 7. In germline, CDR1 is SGHDN, CDR2 FVKESK. DNA of the CDR3: TGTGCCAGCAGCCAAGATACGTGGGGACAGGGGGCGGCTTTCTTT. As protein: CASSQDTWGQGAAFF.

The V gene is TRBV2, the J gene TRBJ1-4; TRBD1 agrees at 8 bases. CDR3 length: 13 residues. The germline CDR1 and CDR2 sequences are SNHLY and FYNNEI. V lost 9 bases, J lost 7 bases, and 7 bases stayed unmatched. In DNA, the CDR3 is TGTGCCAGTGACAGGGGATTAGGTGAAAAACTGTTTTTT. This encodes CASDRGLGEKLFF.

The chain employs TRBV21-1 and TRBJ1-3. TRBV21-1 is recorded as a pseudogene. CDR3 size: 15 residues. CDR3 loop: CASSKVGGNGNTIYF. CDR3 DNA sequence: TGTGCCAGCAGCAAAGTCGGGGGAAACGGAAACACCATATATTTT.

Comment on this clone: The same CDR3 is also encoded by other DNA sequences in this sample. The chain uses TRBV18 and TRBJ1-5; 8 bases fit TRBD1. The CDR3 covers 15 residues. Trimming took 3 bases from V and 2 from J; bases not matched to a gene: 3. Germline CDR1 and CDR2: KGHSH and LQKENI. Here the CDR3 reads CASSPGTGRNQPQHF. In nucleotides, the CDR3 is TGTGCCAGCTCACCCGGGACAGGACGCAATCAGCCCCAGCATTTT.

The sample holds a few counts of this clone. This chain joins TRBV19 and TRBJ1-6; 7 nucleotides match TRBD1. This CDR3 spans 14 amino acids. Germline V gene sequence: CDR1 LNHDA, CDR2 SQIVND (reference sequence). V shed 11 bases, J shed 8 bases, and the junction held 12 bases outside the gene matches. CDR3 loop: CAPEPQGEDSPLHF. The CDR3 nucleotides are TGTGCCCCCGAACCTCAGGGGGAGGATTCACCCCTCCACTTT.

This rearrangement joins TRBV2 to TRBJ2-5; 12 positions agree with TRBD2. V shed 4 bases and J 3 bases; nucleotides not matched to a gene: 3. Looked up from germline, CDR1 is SNHLY and CDR2 is FYNNEI. The CDR3 runs 15 residues. The CDR3 nucleotides are TGTGCCAGCAGTGTTAGGACTAGCGGGAAAGAGACCCAGTACTTC. It encodes CASSVRTSGKETQYF.

As DNA, the CDR3 is TGTGCCTCCAATGGCGGGGGCACTGAAGCTTTCTTT. It codes for CASNGGGTEAFF. V usage is TRBV18 and J usage is TRBJ1-1; TRBD1 might be the D (5 bases). V dropped 11 bases and J dropped 4 bases, with 14 bases sitting between them. Germline loops: CDR1 KGHSH, CDR2 LQKENI. This CDR3 has 12 amino acids.

This rearrangement joins TRBV29-1 to TRBJ1-4, with 8 bases lining up with TRBD1. V was clipped by 3 bases and J by 7 bases; unmatched bases: 4. The CDR3 runs 13 residues. In germline, CDR1 is SQVTM, CDR2 ANQGSEA. The DNA of the CDR3 is TGCAGCGTTGAGAACAGGGGGACTGAAAAACTGTTTTTT. Its translation: CSVENRGTEKLFF.

The sample holds a few counts of this clone. This rearrangement joins TRBV7-9 to TRBJ2-7, with D perhaps matching TRBD2 (6 bases). The CDR3 spans 15 residues. Deletions cut 5 bases from V and 1 base from J, with 15 bases between. Germline V gives CDR1 SEHNR, CDR2 FQNEAQ (reference sequence). CDR3 nucleotides: TGTGCCAGCAGCACCGGGGATGGGAGGTCCTACGAGCAGTACTTC. Its protein product is CASSTGDGRSYEQYF.

This rearrangement joins TRBV11-2 to TRBJ2-7; 7 bases are a match to TRBD2. This CDR3 spans 15 amino acids. The germline CDR1 and CDR2 sequences are SGHAT and FQNNGV. V lost 2 bases, J lost 1 base, and 5 bases stayed unmatched. The CDR3: CASSLMSGVSYEQYF. CDR3 in DNA: TGTGCCAGCAGCTTAATGAGCGGGGTATCCTACGAGCAGTACTTC. The variable domain in full, with the rest retrieved from reference TRBV11-2 and TRBJ2-7, is EAGVAQSPRYKIIEKRQSVAFWCNPISGHATLYWYQQILGQGPKLLIQFQNNGVVDDSQLPKDRFSAERLKGVDSTLKIQPAKLEDSAVYLCASSLMSGVSYEQYFGPGTRLTVT.

This chain connects TRBV4-2 to TRBJ2-1, with D possibly matching TRBD2 (6 bases). The length of the CDR3 is 13 residues. V dropped 1 base and J dropped 10 bases, with 11 bases sitting between them. CDR1 is LGHNA, CDR2 YNFKEQ, per germline. CDR3 loop: CASSQVRGNEQFF. CDR3 DNA sequence: TGTGCCAGCAGCCAAGTTCGGGGGAACGAGCAGTTCTTC.

This clone was recorded only once. The chain joins TRBV7-9 to TRBJ1-1; 8 nucleotides line up with TRBD1. This CDR3 is built from 16 residues. The junction had 16 bases not matched to a gene; V was cut back by 2 bases and J by 11 bases. Germline values: CDR1 SEHNR, CDR2 FQNEAQ (reference sequence). CDR3 DNA sequence: TGTGCCAGCAGCTTATCATTTCAGGGGGCGCGTGAAGAGGCTTTCTTT. Translation: CASSLSFQGAREEAFF.

The chain joins TRBV6-5 to TRBJ1-2; the D is unclear. Germline loops: CDR1 MNHEY, CDR2 SVGAGI. The CDR3 sequence is 15 residues long. Trimming removed 6 bases at V and 0 bases at J, with 14 bases between. Here the CDR3 reads CASRNNAVSNYGYTF. CDR3 DNA: TGTGCCAGCAGGAATAACGCGGTTTCTAACTATGGCTACACCTTC.

The chain employs TRBV19 and TRBJ1-1; D gene uncertain. Trimming cost V 6 bases and J 3 bases, with 5 bases left between them. Germline V gene lookup returns CDR1 LNHDA and CDR2 SQIVND (reference sequence). CDR3 length equals 11 residues. The CDR3 region has the DNA TGTGCCAGTAGGCAGTACACTGAAGCTTTCTTT. Its translation: CASRQYTEAFF.

V and J are TRBV6-6 and TRBJ1-2, with 7 bases fitting TRBD1. This CDR3 has 11 residues. Trimming cost V 10 bases and J 5 bases; bases outside gene matches: 4. Germline values: CDR1 MNHNY, CDR2 SVGAGI (reference sequence). CDR3 region: CATQGGYGYTF. CDR3 DNA: TGTGCCACGCAGGGGGGATATGGCTACACCTTC.

V usage is TRBV19 and J usage is TRBJ1-5; TRBD1 matches 11 bases. CDR3 length: 15 residues. Losses at the gene ends were 3 bases for V and 5 bases for J; bases not matched to a gene: 3. From germline, CDR1 is LNHDA and CDR2 SQIVND (reference sequence). The DNA of the CDR3 is TGTGCCAGTAGTATGGGGACAGGGGGGTATCAGCCCCAGCATTTT. Protein product: CASSMGTGGYQPQHF.

The chain is built from TRBV5-1 and TRBJ1-2; no firm D call. Trimming took 0 bases from V and 8 from J, leaving 17 bases between them. Germline V gene sequence: CDR1 SGHRS, CDR2 YFSETQ. The CDR3 length is 15 residues. CDR3 in amino acids: CASSLDVGGNGGYTF. As DNA, the CDR3 is TGCGCCAGCAGCTTGGATGTGGGCGGGAACGGCGGCTACACCTTC.

This sequence joins TRBV10-3 and TRBJ2-5, with D possibly matching TRBD2 (7 bases). Trimming shortened V by 0 bases and J by 1 base, and 12 bases separated the two germline ends. Germline CDR1 is ENHRY and CDR2 is SYGVKD. The CDR3 loop spans 16 amino acids. CDR3 DNA sequence: TGTGCCATCAGTGAGTCTTGGGGGGGGCCCCAAGAGACCCAGTACTTC. Translated, it gives CAISESWGGPQETQYF.

The chain recombines TRBV3-1 (or the pseudogene TRBV3-2) with TRBJ2-3; 9 nucleotides match TRBD1. Per the germline V gene, CDR1 is LGHDT and CDR2 is YNNKEL (reference sequence). Trimming at V came to 4 bases and at J to 4 bases, leaving 6 bases not matched to a gene. The CDR3 consists of 15 residues. This CDR3 is CASSRRDRDPDTQYF. Written as DNA, the CDR3 is TGTGCCAGCAGCCGCCGGGACAGGGATCCAGATACGCAGTATTTT.

This rearrangement joins TRBV27 to TRBJ2-2, with D possibly matching TRBD2 (5 bases). Germline CDR1 is MNHEY and CDR2 is SMNVEV (reference sequence). The ends were cut back, 4 bases at V and 4 bases at J, with 10 bases in the middle. This CDR3 region has 14 residues. In DNA, the CDR3 is TGTGCCAGCAGTTCCCAGGCGGGCACCGGGGAGCTGTTTTTT. It specifies CASSSQAGTGELFF.

The chain combines TRBV6-5 with TRBJ1-6; D is perhaps TRBD1 (6 bases). The CDR3 consists of 14 residues. V lost 3 bases and J lost 6, with 9 bases in between. Per germline, CDR1 MNHEY and CDR2 SVGAGI. For the CDR3, the DNA is TGTGCCAGCAGTTATAACAGGGTTAATTCACCCCTCCACTTT. Its translation is CASSYNRVNSPLHF.

The genes are TRBV11-2 and TRBJ2-7, with D maybe TRBD2 (5 bases). Trimming removed 5 bases from V and 3 bases from J, with 23 bases in between. The CDR3 covers 17 residues. Germline values: CDR1 SGHAT, CDR2 FQNNGV. CDR3 coding DNA: TGTGCCAGCAGCGCGATAAACCCCAAGGGTCGGGGCTACGAGCAGTACTTC. This codes for CASSAINPKGRGYEQYF.

The CDR3 sequence is CASSVGGWTGNTIYF. DNA of the CDR3: TGTGCCAGCAGCGTCGGGGGTTGGACTGGAAACACCATATATTTT. The chain recombines TRBV7-6 with TRBJ1-3, with a tentative D call TRBD1 (5 bases). Trimming took off 5 bases at V and 2 bases at J, with 13 bases between the two ends. This CDR3 region has 15 residues. Germline values: CDR1 SGHVS, CDR2 FNYEAQ.

CDR3 sequence (DNA): TGTGCCAGCAGCGTAGGGGCGGCGGGGTGGACAGATACGCAGTATTTT. This gives the protein CASSVGAAGWTDTQYF. The chain couples TRBV9 to TRBJ2-3; D is perhaps TRBD2 (6 bases). Germline V gene lookup returns CDR1 SGDLS and CDR2 YYNGEE. CDR3 length equals 16 residues. V gave up 0 bases and J gave up 3 bases, with 14 bases separating them.

This chain uses TRBV2 with TRBJ1-6; D unclear. This CDR3 region has 14 residues. CDR1 and CDR2 from the germline V gene are SNHLY and FYNNEI. V lost 6 bases and J lost 8, with 14 bases in between. The CDR3 protein is CASRIRNGDSPLHF. CDR3 bases: TGTGCCAGCAGAATACGCAACGGTGATTCACCCCTCCACTTT.